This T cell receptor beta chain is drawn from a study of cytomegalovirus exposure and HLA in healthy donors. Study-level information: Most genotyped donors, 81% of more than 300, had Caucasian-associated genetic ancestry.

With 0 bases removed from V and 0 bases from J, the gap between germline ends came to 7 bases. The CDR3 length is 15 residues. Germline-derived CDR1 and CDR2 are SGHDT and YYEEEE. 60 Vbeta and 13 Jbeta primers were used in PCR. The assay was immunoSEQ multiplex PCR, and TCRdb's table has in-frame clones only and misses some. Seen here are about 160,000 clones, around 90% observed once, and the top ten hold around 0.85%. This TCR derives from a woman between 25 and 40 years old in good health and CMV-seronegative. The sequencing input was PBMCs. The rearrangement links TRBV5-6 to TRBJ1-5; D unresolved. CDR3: CASSLGLDSNQPQHF. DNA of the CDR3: TGTGCCAGCAGCTTGGGACTGGATAGCAATCAGCCCCAGCATTTT. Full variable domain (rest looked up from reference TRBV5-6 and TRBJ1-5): DAGVTQSPTHLIKTRGQQVTLRCSPKSGHDTVSWYQQALGQGPQFIFQYYEEEERQRGNFPDRFSGHQFPNYSSELNVNALLLGDSALYLCASSLGLDSNQPQHFGDGTRLSIL.